The T cell receptor beta chain described here comes from a study of T-cell reconstitution after alpha-beta-depleted transplantation in children. Library preparation (for TCRbeta) was performed with unique molecular identifiers. TCRdb re-called the PCR reads through MiXCR, storing one row per CDR3 protein. The sample includes about 980,000 distinct CDR3 sequences, about 29% of them seen just once. Study observations and caveats: Newly made T cells mostly supplied T-cell counts and diversity one year after transplant.

A word on this clonotype: Its specificity is not known.

Germline-derived CDR1 and CDR2 are MGHRA and YSYEKL. CDR3 size: 17 residues. The V segment lost 4 bases and the J segment 1 base; nucleotides outside the gene matches: 4. The V call is TRBV4-1, the J call TRBJ2-5; 15 nucleotides match TRBD2. This sequence originates from a boy under two years old who had a stem cell transplant for SCID, so the T cells may come from the graft donor. The specimen was PBMCs, mostly from graft donor cells, collected 360 days after TCRalphabeta/CD19-depleted stem cell transplant. The CDR3 coding sequence is TGCGCCAGCAGCCGAAGGGGACTAGCGGGGGGCCAAGAGACCCAGTACTTC. The encoded protein is CASSRRGLAGGQETQYF.